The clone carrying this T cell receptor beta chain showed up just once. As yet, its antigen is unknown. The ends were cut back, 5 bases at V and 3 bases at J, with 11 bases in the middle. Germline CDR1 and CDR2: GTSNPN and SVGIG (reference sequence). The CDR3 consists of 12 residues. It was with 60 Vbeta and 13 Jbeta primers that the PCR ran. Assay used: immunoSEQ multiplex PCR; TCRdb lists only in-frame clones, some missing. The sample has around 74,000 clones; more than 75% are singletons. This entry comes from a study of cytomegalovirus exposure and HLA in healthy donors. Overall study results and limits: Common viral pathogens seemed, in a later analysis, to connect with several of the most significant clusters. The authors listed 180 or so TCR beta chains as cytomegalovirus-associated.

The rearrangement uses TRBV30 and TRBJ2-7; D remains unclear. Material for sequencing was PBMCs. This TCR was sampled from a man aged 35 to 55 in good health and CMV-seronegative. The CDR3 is CAWAPELYEQYF. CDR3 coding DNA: TGTGCCTGGGCTCCGGAGCTCTACGAGCAGTACTTC.